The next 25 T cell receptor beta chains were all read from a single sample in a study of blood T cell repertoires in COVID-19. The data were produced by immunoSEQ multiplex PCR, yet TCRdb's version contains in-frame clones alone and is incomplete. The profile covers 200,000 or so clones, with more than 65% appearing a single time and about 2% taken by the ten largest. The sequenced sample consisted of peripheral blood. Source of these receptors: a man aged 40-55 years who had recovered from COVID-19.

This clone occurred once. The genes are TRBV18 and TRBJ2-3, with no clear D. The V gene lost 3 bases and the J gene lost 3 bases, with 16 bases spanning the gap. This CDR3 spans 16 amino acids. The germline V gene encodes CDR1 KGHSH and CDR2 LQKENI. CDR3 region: CASSPARELLTDTQYF. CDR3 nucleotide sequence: TGTGCCAGCTCACCCGCCCGTGAACTGTTAACAGATACGCAGTATTTT.

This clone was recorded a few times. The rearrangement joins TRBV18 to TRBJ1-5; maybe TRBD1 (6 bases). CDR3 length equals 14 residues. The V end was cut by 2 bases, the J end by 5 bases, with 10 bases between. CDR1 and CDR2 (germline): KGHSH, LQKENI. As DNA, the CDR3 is TGTGCCAGCTCACCAGGGGGCATAGATCAGCCCCAGCATTTT. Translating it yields CASSPGGIDQPQHF.

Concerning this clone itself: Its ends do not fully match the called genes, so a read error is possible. The CDR3 is CASSLGGGTQYF. CDR3 DNA sequence: TGTGCCAGCAGTTTAGGTGGGGGGACGCAGTATTTT. V is TRBV7-9 and J is TRBJ2-3; a weak D match, TRBD2 (6 bases). Germline V gene sequence: CDR1 SEHNR, CDR2 FQNEAQ (reference sequence). This CDR3 has 12 residues. Combining the CDR3 with reference TRBV7-9 and TRBJ2-3 gives the whole variable domain DTGVSQNPRHKITKRGQNVTFRCDPISEHNRLYWYRQTLGQGPEFLTYFQNEAQLEKSRLLSDRFSAERPKGSFSTLEIQRTEQGDSAMYLCASSLGGGTQYFGPGTRLTVL.

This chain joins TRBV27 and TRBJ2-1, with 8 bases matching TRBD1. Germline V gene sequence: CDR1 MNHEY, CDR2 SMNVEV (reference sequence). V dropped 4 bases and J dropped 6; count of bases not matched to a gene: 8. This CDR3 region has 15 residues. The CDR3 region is CASSSGQGVSNEQFF. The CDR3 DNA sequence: TGTGCCAGCAGTTCCGGACAGGGCGTGAGCAATGAGCAGTTCTTC.

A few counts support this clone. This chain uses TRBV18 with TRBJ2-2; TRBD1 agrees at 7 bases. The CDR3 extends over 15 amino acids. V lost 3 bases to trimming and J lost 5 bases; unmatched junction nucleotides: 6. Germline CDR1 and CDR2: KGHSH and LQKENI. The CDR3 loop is CASSPDRVRTGELFF. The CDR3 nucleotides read TGTGCCAGCTCACCCGACAGGGTGAGGACCGGGGAGCTGTTTTTT.

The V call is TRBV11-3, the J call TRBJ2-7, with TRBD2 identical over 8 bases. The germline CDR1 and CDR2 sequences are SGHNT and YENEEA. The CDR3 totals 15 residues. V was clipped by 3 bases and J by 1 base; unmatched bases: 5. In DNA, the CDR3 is TGTGCCAGCAGCTTGGCGGGGGGACCTTCCTACGAGCAGTACTTC. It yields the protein CASSLAGGPSYEQYF. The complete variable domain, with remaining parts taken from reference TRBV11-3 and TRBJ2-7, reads EAGVVQSPRYKIIEKKQPVAFWCNPISGHNTLYWYLQNLGQGPELLIRYENEEAVDDSQLPKDRFSAERLKGVDSTLKIQPAELGDSAVYLCASSLAGGPSYEQYFGPGTRLTVT.

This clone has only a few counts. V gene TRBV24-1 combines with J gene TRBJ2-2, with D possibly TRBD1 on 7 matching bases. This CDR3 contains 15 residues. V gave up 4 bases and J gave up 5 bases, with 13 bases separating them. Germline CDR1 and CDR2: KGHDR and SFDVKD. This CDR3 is CATSEGGTATGELFF. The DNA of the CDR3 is TGTGCCACCAGTGAAGGCGGGACAGCAACCGGGGAGCTGTTTTTT.

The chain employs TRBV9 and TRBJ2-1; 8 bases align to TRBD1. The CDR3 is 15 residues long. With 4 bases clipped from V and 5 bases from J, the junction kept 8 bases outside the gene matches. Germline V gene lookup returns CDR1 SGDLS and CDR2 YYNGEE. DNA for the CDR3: TGTGCCAGCAGCCCAGGGGGCCTTGAGGACAATGAGCAGTTCTTC. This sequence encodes CASSPGGLEDNEQFF.

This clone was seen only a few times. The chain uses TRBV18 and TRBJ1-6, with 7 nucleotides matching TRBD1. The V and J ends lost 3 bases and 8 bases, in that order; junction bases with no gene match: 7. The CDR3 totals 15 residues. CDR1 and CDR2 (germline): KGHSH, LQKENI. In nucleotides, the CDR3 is TGTGCCAGCTCACCCCAGGGACAGTTTCATTCACCCCTCCACTTT. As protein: CASSPQGQFHSPLHF.

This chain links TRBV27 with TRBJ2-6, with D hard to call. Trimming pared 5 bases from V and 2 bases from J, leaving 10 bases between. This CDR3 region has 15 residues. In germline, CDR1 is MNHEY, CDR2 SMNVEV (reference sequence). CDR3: CASSPRVTGANVLTF. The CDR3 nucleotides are TGTGCCAGCAGTCCGCGAGTCACTGGGGCCAACGTCCTGACTTTC.

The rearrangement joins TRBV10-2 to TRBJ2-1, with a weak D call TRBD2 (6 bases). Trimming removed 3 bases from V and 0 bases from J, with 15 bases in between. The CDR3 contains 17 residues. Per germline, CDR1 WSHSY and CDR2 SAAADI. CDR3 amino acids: CASSDFRDSSSYNEQFF. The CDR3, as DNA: TGCGCCAGCAGTGACTTCCGGGACTCGAGCTCCTACAATGAGCAGTTCTTC.

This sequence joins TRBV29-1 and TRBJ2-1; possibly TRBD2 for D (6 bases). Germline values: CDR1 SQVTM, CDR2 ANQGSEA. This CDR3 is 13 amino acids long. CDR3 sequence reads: CRGSGRLGNEQFF. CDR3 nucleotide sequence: TGCCGAGGCAGCGGGCGTTTGGGCAATGAGCAGTTCTTC.

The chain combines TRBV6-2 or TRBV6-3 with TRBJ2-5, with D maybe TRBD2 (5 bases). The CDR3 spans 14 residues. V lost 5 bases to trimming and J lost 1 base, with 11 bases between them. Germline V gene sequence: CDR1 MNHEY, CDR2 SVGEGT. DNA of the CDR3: TGTGCCAGCAGTAATCGACTACCCCAAGAGACCCAGTACTTC. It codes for CASSNRLPQETQYF.

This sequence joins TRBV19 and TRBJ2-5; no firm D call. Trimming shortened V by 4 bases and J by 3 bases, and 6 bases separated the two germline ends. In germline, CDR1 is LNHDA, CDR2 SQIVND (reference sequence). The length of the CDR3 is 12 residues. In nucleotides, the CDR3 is TGTGCCAGTAGTAATCTTGAAGAGACCCAGTACTTC. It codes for CASSNLEETQYF.

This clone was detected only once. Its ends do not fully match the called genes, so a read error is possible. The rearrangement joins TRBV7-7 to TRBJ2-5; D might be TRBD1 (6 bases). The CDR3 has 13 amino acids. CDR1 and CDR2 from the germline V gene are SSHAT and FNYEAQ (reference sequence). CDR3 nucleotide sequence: TGTGCTAGCAGCTTACCAGGGGTGGAGACCCAGTACTTC. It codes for CASSLPGVETQYF.

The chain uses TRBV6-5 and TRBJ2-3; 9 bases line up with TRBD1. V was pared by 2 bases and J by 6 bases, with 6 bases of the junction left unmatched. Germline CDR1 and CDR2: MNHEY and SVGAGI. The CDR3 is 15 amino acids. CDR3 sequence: CASSYRDRVWDTQYF. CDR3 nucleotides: TGTGCCAGCAGTTACCGGGACAGGGTTTGGGATACGCAGTATTTT.

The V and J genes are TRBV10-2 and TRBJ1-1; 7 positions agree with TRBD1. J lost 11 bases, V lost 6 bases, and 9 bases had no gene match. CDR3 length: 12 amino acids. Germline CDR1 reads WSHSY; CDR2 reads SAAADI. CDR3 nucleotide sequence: TGCGCCAGCAGGGGGGACAGCCTAAGGGCTTTCTTT. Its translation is CASRGDSLRAFF.

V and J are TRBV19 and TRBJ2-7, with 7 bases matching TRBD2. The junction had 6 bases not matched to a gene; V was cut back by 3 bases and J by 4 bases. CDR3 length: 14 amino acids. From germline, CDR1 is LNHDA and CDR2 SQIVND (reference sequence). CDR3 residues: CASSMSREPYEQYF. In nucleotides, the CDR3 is TGTGCCAGTAGTATGTCGCGGGAGCCATACGAGCAGTACTTC.

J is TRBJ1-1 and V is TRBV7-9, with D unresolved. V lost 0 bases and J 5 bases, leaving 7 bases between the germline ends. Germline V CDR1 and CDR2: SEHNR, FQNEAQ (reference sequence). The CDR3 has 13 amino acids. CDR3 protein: CASSLAAGTEAFF. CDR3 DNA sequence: TGTGCCAGCAGCTTAGCGGCGGGAACTGAAGCTTTCTTT.

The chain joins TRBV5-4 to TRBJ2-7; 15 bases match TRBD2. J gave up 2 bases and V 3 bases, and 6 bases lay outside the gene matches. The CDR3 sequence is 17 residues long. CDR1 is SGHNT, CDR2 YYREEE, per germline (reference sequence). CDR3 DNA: TGTGCCAGCAGCTGGACTAGCGGGAGGGACCATACCTACGAGCAGTACTTC. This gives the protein CASSWTSGRDHTYEQYF.

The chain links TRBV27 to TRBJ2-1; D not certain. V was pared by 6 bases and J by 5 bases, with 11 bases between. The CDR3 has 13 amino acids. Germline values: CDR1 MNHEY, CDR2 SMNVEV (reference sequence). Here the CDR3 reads CASREFYHNEQFF. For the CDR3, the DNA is TGTGCCAGCAGGGAGTTTTACCACAATGAGCAGTTCTTC.

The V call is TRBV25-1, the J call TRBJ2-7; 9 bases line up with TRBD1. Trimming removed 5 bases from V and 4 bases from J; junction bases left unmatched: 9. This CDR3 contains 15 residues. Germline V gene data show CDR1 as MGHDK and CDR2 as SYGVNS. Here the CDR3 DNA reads TGTGCCAGCAGTAAACCAACAGGGGGCCGGTACGAGCAGTACTTC. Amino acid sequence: CASSKPTGGRYEQYF.

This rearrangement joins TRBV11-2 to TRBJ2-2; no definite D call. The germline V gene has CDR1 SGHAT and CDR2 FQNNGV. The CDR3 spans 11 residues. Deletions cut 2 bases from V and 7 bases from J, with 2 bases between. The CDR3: CASSLHGELFF. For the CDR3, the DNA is TGTGCCAGCAGCTTACACGGGGAGCTGTTTTTT.

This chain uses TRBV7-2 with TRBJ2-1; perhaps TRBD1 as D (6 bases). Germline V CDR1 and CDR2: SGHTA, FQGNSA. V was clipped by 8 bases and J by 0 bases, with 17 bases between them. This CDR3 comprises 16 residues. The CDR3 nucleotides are TGTGCCAGCTCAACGACAGGAGATAGCTCCTACAATGAGCAGTTCTTC. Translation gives CASSTTGDSSYNEQFF.

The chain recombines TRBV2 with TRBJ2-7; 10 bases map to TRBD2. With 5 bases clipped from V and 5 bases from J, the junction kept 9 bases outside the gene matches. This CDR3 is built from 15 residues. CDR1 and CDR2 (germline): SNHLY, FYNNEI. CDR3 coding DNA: TGTGCCAGCAGTAAGGAAGGAGCGGGAGGGCACGAGCAGTACTTC. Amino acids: CASSKEGAGGHEQYF. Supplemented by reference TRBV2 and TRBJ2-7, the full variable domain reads EPEVTQTPSHQVTQMGQEVILRCVPISNHLYFYWYRQILGQKVEFLVSFYNNEISEKSEIFDDQFSVERPDGSNFTLKIRSTKLEDSAMYFCASSKEGAGGHEQYFGPGTRLTVT.